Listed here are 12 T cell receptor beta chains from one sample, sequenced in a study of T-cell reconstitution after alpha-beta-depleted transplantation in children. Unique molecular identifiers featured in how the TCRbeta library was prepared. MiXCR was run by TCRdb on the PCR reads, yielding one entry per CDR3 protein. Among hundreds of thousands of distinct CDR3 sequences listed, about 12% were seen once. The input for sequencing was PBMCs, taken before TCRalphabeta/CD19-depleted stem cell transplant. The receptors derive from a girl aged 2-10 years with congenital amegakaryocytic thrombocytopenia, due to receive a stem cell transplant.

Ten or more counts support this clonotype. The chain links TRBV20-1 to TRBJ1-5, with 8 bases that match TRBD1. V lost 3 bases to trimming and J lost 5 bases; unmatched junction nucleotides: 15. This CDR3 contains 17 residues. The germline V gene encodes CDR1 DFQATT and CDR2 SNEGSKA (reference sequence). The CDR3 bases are TGCAGTGCTAGGCCCGGTAACAGGGGGTGGGTTCATCAGCCCCAGCATTTT. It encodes CSARPGNRGWVHQPQHF.

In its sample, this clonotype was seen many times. The CDR3 DNA reads TGCAGTGCTAGTGATTTACAGGGGGGCGACACCGGGGAGCTGTTTTTT. Translated: CSASDLQGGDTGELFF. The V call is TRBV20-1, the J call TRBJ2-2; 8 nucleotides line up with TRBD1. Trimming at V came to 3 bases and at J to 3 bases, leaving 9 bases not matched to a gene. This CDR3 contains 16 residues. Per the germline V gene, CDR1 is DFQATT and CDR2 is SNEGSKA (reference sequence).

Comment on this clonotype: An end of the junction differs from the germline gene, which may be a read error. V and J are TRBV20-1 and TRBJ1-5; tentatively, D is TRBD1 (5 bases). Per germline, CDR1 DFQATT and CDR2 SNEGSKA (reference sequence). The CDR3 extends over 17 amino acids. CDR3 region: CSARGVGVLHSNQPQHF. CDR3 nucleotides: TGCAGTGCGAGAGGGGTAGGGGTTCTTCATAGCAATCAGCCCCAGCATTTT.

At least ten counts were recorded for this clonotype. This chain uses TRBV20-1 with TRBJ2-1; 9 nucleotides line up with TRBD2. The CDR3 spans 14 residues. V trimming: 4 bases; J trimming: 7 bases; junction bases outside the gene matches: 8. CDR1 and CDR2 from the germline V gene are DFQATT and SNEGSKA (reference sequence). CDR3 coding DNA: TGCAGTGCTAAGAAGAGCGGGAGGCTTAATGAGCAGTTCTTC. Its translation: CSAKKSGRLNEQFF.

The DNA for the CDR3 is TGTGCCAGCAGCCGTACTAGCGGCCGCGTGGAGCAGTACTTC. This encodes CASSRTSGRVEQYF. V gene TRBV12-3 or TRBV12-4 combines with J gene TRBJ2-7; TRBD2 matches 8 bases. V trimming: 6 bases; J trimming: 7 bases; junction bases outside the gene matches: 11. The CDR3 extends over 14 amino acids.

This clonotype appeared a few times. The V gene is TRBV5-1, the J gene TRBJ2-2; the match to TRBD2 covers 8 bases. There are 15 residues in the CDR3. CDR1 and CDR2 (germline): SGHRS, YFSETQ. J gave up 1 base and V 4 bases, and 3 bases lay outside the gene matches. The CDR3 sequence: CASSAREENTGELFF. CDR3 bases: TGCGCCAGCAGCGCGCGGGAGGAGAACACCGGGGAGCTGTTTTTT.

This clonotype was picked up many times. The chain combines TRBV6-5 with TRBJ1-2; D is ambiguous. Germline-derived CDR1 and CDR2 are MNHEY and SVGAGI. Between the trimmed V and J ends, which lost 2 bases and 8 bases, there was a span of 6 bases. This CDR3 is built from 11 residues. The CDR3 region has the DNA TGTGCCAGCAGTTACGGAGGGGGCTACACCTTC. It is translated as CASSYGGGYTF.

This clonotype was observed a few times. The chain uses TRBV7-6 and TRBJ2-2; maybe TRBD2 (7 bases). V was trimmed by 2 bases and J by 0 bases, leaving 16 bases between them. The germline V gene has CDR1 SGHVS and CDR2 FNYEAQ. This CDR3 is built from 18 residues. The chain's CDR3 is CASSLYGGGQTNTGELFF. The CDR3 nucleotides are TGTGCCAGCAGCTTATATGGCGGGGGCCAGACGAACACCGGGGAGCTGTTTTTT.

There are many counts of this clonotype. CDR3 bases: TGTGCCAGCAGGGTCAGTATAGCTTCCTACGAGCAGTACTTC. Its translation is CASRVSIASYEQYF. This chain uses TRBV12-3 or TRBV12-4 with TRBJ2-7; D is unclear. V gave up 6 bases and J gave up 1 base, with 13 bases separating them. The CDR3 length is 14 residues.

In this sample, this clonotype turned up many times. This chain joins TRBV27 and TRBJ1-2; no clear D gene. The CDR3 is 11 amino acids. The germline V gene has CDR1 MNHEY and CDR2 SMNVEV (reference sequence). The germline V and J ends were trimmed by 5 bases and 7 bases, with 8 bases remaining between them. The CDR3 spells CASSGPPGYTF. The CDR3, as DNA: TGTGCCAGCAGTGGACCGCCTGGCTACACCTTC.

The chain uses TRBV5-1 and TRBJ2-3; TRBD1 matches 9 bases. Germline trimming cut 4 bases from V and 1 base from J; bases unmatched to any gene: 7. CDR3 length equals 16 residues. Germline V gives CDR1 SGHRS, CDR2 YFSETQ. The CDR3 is CASSPGTGSRTDTQYF. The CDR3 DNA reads TGCGCCAGCAGCCCAGGGACAGGGAGTCGCACAGATACGCAGTATTTT.

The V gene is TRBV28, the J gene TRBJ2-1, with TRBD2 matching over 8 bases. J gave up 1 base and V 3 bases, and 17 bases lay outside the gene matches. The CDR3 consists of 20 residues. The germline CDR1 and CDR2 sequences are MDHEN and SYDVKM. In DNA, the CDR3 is TGTGCCAGCAGTTTTTCGGGATGGCGGGAGGTTGCCTTTTCCTACAATGAGCAGTTCTTC. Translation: CASSFSGWREVAFSYNEQFF.